This TCR beta chain originates from a study of a mutant IDH1 vaccine in newly diagnosed glioma. The overall study: The treated group averaged about 44 years old and was roughly 62% male, about 40% female. It was radiotherapy, temozolomide, or both that patients received previously, with most receiving both.

CDR1 SGHTA and CDR2 FQGNSA come from the germline V gene. CDR3 length: 14 residues. Germline trimming cut 5 bases from V and 7 bases from J; bases unmatched to any gene: 10. Sequenced by immunoSEQ multiplex PCR; TCRdb stores in-frame clones only, minus some. The repertoire has about 66,000 clones, about 86% of them found once; the top ten carry 2.9%. Regarding time point: baseline, week 1 (first vaccination visit). As for treatment: pre-vaccination baseline after standard-of-care therapy. The source is a man aged 25 to 40 with glioma. The rearrangement uses TRBV7-2 and TRBJ2-7, with 8 positions matching TRBD1. Sequenced here: PBMCs, sampled from a glioma patient treated with radiotherapy, temozolomide or both. Here the CDR3 DNA reads TGTGCCAGCAGCCTAGGACAGGGTTCGTGGGAGCAGTACTTC. Protein: CASSLGQGSWEQYF. The full variable domain, its missing parts supplied by reference TRBV7-2 and TRBJ2-7, is GAGVSQSPSNKVTEKGKDVELRCDPISGHTALYWYRQSLGQGLEFLIYFQGNSAPDKSGLPSDRFSAERTGGSVSTLTIQRTQQEDSAVYLCASSLGQGSWEQYFGPGTRLTVT.